This T cell receptor (beta chain) is from a study of T-cell memory formation after mild COVID-19. Study context: There were largely donor-specific TCR clusters.

A word on this clonotype: As yet, its antigen is unknown.

Study conclusions and caveats: In second-wave clones peaking day 37, SARS-CoV-2 specificity remained unconfirmed. From day 15 to 85, contracting clones were balanced between CD4 and CD8, whereas later expanders leaned toward CD4+.

From 5'RACE with constant-segment primers came TCR alpha and TCR beta cDNA libraries that carried sample barcodes and UMIs. TCRdb re-called the 5' RACE reads through MiXCR, storing one row per CDR3 protein. The table has a few hundred thousand distinct CDR3 sequences, roughly a sixth seen once. CDR1 is MGHRA and CDR2 is YSYEKL in the germline V gene. J was trimmed by 9 bases and V by 0 bases; bases with no gene match: 12. This CDR3 spans 17 amino acids. This receptor was obtained from a man aged 18 to 30 who had mild COVID-19 (a few samples of this study predate the infection). Cell type and time point are not known. Sequencing was performed on PBMCs or a T cell subset sorted from them (not recorded which). The chain couples TRBV4-1 to TRBJ2-1; 9 bases line up with TRBD2. CDR3 nucleotides: TGCGCCAGCAGCCAAGACACGGTTTCTAGCGGGGCGGGTGAGCAGTTCTTC. Translating it yields CASSQDTVSSGAGEQFF.